The 21 T cell receptor beta chains in this list originate from one sample, sequenced in a study of cytomegalovirus exposure and HLA in healthy donors. The PCR used 60 Vbeta and 13 Jbeta primers. Clones were sequenced by immunoSEQ multiplex PCR, and TCRdb holds only the in-frame ones, with some missing. The sample holds some 110,000 clones, about 70% seen once. The sample comprised PBMCs. The receptor source for this set is a woman in her forties or fifties in good health and CMV-seropositive.

The gene calls are TRBV2 and TRBJ2-7, with 7 nucleotides matching TRBD1. The CDR3 runs to 13 residues. J was trimmed by 3 bases and V by 1 base; bases with no gene match: 0. Looked up from germline, CDR1 is SNHLY and CDR2 is FYNNEI. CDR3 nucleotides: TGTGCCAGCAGTGAAGGGGACAGCTACGAGCAGTACTTC. Amino acid sequence: CASSEGDSYEQYF. Together with reference TRBV2 and TRBJ2-7, the CDR3 gives the full variable domain: EPEVTQTPSHQVTQMGQEVILRCVPISNHLYFYWYRQILGQKVEFLVSFYNNEISEKSEIFDDQFSVERPDGSNFTLKIRSTKLEDSAMYFCASSEGDSYEQYFGPGTRLTVT.

The CDR3 nucleotides read TGTGCCAGCAGCTTAGCGAGGAGCAATCAGCCCCAGCATTTT. Translating gives CASSLARSNQPQHF. The chain is built from TRBV7-8 and TRBJ1-5; D call uncertain. The CDR3 has 14 amino acids. V was pared by 0 bases and J by 1 base, with 4 bases between. Germline V lookup: CDR1 SGHVS, CDR2 FQNEAQ.

This clone came up a few times. The J gene is TRBJ2-1, the V gene TRBV9; 10 bases map to TRBD1. The CDR3 is 16 residues long. Looked up from germline, CDR1 is SGDLS and CDR2 is YYNGEE. V shed 4 bases and J 4 bases; nucleotides not matched to a gene: 8. CDR3 sequence reads: CASSPLTGGAYNEQFF. For the CDR3, the DNA is TGTGCCAGCAGCCCTCTGACAGGGGGCGCTTACAATGAGCAGTTCTTC.

The V gene is TRBV5-4, the J gene TRBJ2-7, with D tentatively TRBD2 (5 bases). Trimming pared 4 bases from V and 0 bases from J, leaving 17 bases between. The CDR3 covers 16 residues. CDR1 and CDR2 from the germline V gene are SGHNT and YYREEE (reference sequence). Written as DNA, the CDR3 is TGTGCCAGCAGCCCAAGGACGGGAAGACCCTCCTACGAGCAGTACTTC. It codes for CASSPRTGRPSYEQYF.

J is TRBJ1-2 and V is TRBV14; D remains ambiguous. Germline loops: CDR1 SGHDN, CDR2 FVKESK. The V end lost 1 base, the J end lost 8 bases, and 14 bases lay between the germline ends. The CDR3 runs to 14 residues. CDR3 amino acids: CASSQASISRGYTF. For the CDR3, the DNA is TGTGCCAGCAGCCAAGCGAGCATTAGTAGAGGCTACACCTTC.

CDR3 residues: CASSPLVVAGRPWETQYF. CDR3 DNA sequence: TGTGCCAGCAGCCCTTTGGTCGTAGCGGGGAGGCCGTGGGAGACCCAGTACTTC. This chain joins TRBV7-2 and TRBJ2-5, with 8 bases identical to TRBD2. The CDR3 totals 18 residues. Germline CDR1 is SGHTA and CDR2 is FQGNSA. Trimming at V came to 5 bases and at J to 5 bases, leaving 19 bases not matched to a gene.

J is TRBJ2-7 and V is TRBV18; D may be TRBD2 (6 bases). The CDR3 length is 16 residues. Germline V gene data show CDR1 as KGHSH and CDR2 as LQKENI. The V and J ends lost 2 bases and 4 bases respectively, with 18 bases between them. CDR3 nucleotide sequence: TGTGCCAGCTCACCAACGCCGGCCTCTCGGGAGTACGAGCAGTACTTC. Encoded protein: CASSPTPASREYEQYF.

The chain is built from TRBV9 and TRBJ2-5; possible D gene TRBD2, 5 bases. Germline V gene lookup returns CDR1 SGDLS and CDR2 YYNGEE. This CDR3 is built from 16 residues. V lost 2 bases and J lost 5, with 19 bases in between. The CDR3: CASSVGNGVNKETQYF. DNA for the CDR3: TGTGCCAGCAGCGTCGGGAACGGCGTTAATAAGGAGACCCAGTACTTC.

This chain's CDR3 is CASSPLPREGRTDTQYF. In nucleotides, the CDR3 is TGTGCCAGCAGCCCTTTACCGAGGGAGGGGCGCACAGATACGCAGTATTTT. The gene calls are TRBV7-3 and TRBJ2-3, with 7 bases fitting TRBD2. The CDR3 totals 17 residues. With V trimmed by 5 bases and J by 1 base, 12 bases remained unmatched. Germline V CDR1 and CDR2: SGHTA, FQGTGA.

This clone turned up a few times. This rearrangement joins TRBV27 to TRBJ2-2; TRBD2 aligns across 9 bases. The V gene's germline CDR1 is MNHEY and CDR2 SMNVEV (reference sequence). After removal of 6 bases from V and 5 bases from J, the junction contained 7 bases not matched to a gene. The length of the CDR3 is 15 residues. The DNA of the CDR3 is TGTGCCAGCAGGCCCAGCGGGGGGACGACCGGGGAGCTGTTTTTT. Protein product: CASRPSGGTTGELFF.

Here the CDR3 reads CASSIRGYSNQPQHF. The CDR3 DNA is TGTGCCAGCAGTATACGGGGTTATAGCAATCAGCCCCAGCATTTT. The gene calls are TRBV6-5 and TRBJ1-5; D is unresolved. V was cut by 5 bases and J by 0 bases, with 11 bases left in between. CDR3 length: 15 residues. Germline values: CDR1 MNHEY, CDR2 SVGAGI.

The genes are TRBV7-3 and TRBJ1-6; TRBD1 is a possible D gene (6 bases). The V end lost 5 bases, the J end lost 10 bases, and 18 bases lay between the germline ends. There are 15 residues in the CDR3. Germline V gene data show CDR1 as SGHTA and CDR2 as FQGTGA. The CDR3 DNA sequence: TGTGCCAGCAGCCCTAGCGGCAGGGGAAGATCACCCCTCCACTTT. Protein product: CASSPSGRGRSPLHF.

This chain uses TRBV4-2 with TRBJ1-6; TRBD1 matches 7 bases. This CDR3 region has 17 residues. V gave up 4 bases and J gave up 7 bases; unmatched junction bases: 13. CDR1 is LGHNA and CDR2 is YNFKEQ in the germline V gene. CDR3 nucleotide sequence: TGTGCCAGCAGCCCGATGCCCGGGACAGCCCCCAATTCACCCCTCCACTTT. This encodes CASSPMPGTAPNSPLHF.

This chain uses TRBV5-1 with TRBJ2-4, with 7 bases matching TRBD1. Losses at the gene ends were 2 bases for V and 0 bases for J; bases not matched to a gene: 17. This CDR3 contains 20 residues. Germline V gene sequence: CDR1 SGHRS, CDR2 YFSETQ. CDR3 nucleotides: TGCGCCAGCAGCTTTGAGGGTTGGGACAGAGTTGATATAGCCAAAAACATTCAGTACTTC. Protein sequence: CASSFEGWDRVDIAKNIQYF.

The chain combines TRBV9 with TRBJ1-3; no clear D. Trimming removed 2 bases at V and 0 bases at J, with 9 bases between. The CDR3 covers 15 residues. Germline CDR1 and CDR2: SGDLS and YYNGEE. This CDR3 is CASSVSGSSGNTIYF. The CDR3 DNA reads TGTGCCAGCAGCGTCTCCGGTAGCTCTGGAAACACCATATATTTT.

The V call is TRBV5-4, the J call TRBJ1-1, with D tentatively TRBD1 (5 bases). Trimming cost V 0 bases and J 2 bases, with 11 bases left between them. Germline-derived CDR1 and CDR2 are SGHNT and YYREEE (reference sequence). CDR3 length equals 15 residues. CDR3 bases: TGTGCCAGCAGCTTGGGGGTTAGGGGTAACACTGAAGCTTTCTTT. It encodes CASSLGVRGNTEAFF.

This clone was counted only a few times. J is TRBJ1-5 and V is TRBV6-1; maybe TRBD1 (5 bases). V was clipped by 8 bases and J by 4 bases, with 9 bases between them. The germline V gene encodes CDR1 MNHNS and CDR2 SASEGT. The CDR3 is 12 residues long. CDR3 coding DNA: TGTGCCAGCGGCAGGGCTAATCAGCCCCAGCATTTT. Protein sequence: CASGRANQPQHF.

V and J are TRBV7-9 and TRBJ1-5, with a tentative D call TRBD1 (5 bases). V was pared by 4 bases and J by 3 bases, with 13 bases between. Germline CDR1 is SEHNR and CDR2 is FQNEAQ (reference sequence). The CDR3 extends over 15 amino acids. The CDR3 sequence: CASSYAGGNNQPQHF. CDR3 nucleotides: TGTGCCAGCAGCTATGCTGGGGGGAACAATCAGCCCCAGCATTTT.

V and J are TRBV29-1 and TRBJ1-5, with D perhaps matching TRBD1 (6 bases). V dropped 5 bases and J dropped 3 bases, with 11 bases sitting between them. This CDR3 is built from 13 residues. The germline V gene encodes CDR1 SQVTM and CDR2 ANQGSEA. CDR3 nucleotides: TGCAGCGTTTCGGGACACCTCAATCAGCCCCAGCATTTT. This sequence encodes CSVSGHLNQPQHF.

The chain is built from TRBV4-3 and TRBJ2-3; possible D gene TRBD2, 7 bases. The CDR3 contains 16 residues. The ends were cut back, 0 bases at V and 5 bases at J, with 15 bases in the middle. Germline assignment: CDR1 LGHNA and CDR2 YSLEER. For the CDR3, the DNA is TGCGCCAGCAGCCAAGATGGGGGCCCGGGAGGAGATACGCAGTATTTT. Translated, it gives CASSQDGGPGGDTQYF.

This clone turned up a few times. The genes are TRBV4-3 and TRBJ1-6, with D unclear. The CDR3 totals 15 residues. The ends were cut back, 0 bases at V and 9 bases at J, with 12 bases in the middle. Per the germline V gene, CDR1 is LGHNA and CDR2 is YSLEER. The CDR3 DNA sequence: TGCGCCAGCAGCCAAGATCTGAGTTTTGGTTCACCCCTCCACTTT. This encodes CASSQDLSFGSPLHF.